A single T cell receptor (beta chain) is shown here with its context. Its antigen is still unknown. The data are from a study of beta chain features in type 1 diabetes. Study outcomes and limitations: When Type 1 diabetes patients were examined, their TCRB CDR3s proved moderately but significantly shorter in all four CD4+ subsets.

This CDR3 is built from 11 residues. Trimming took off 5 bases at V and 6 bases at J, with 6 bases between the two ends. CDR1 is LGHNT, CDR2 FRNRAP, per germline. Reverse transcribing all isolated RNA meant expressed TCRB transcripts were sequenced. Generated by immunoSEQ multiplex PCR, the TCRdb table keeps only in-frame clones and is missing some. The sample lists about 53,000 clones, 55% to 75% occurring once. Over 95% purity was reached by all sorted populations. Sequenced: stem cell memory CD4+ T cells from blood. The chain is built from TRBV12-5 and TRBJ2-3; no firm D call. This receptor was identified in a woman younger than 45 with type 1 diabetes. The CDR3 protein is CASGPRDTQYF. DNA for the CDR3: TGTGCTAGTGGTCCTCGGGATACGCAGTATTTT. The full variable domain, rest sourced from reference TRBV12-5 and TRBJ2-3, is DARVTQTPRHKVTEMGQEVTMRCQPILGHNTVFWYRQTMMQGLELLAYFRNRAPLDDSGMPKDRFSAEMPDATLATLKIQPSEPRDSAVYFCASGPRDTQYFGPGTRLTVL.